The clone carrying this TCR beta chain was detected only once. Its target is not known. Trimming shortened V by 7 bases and J by 2 bases, and 13 bases separated the two germline ends. CDR1 is MDHEN and CDR2 is SYDVKM in the germline V gene. The CDR3 has 14 amino acids. The data are from a study of a mutant IDH1 vaccine in newly diagnosed glioma. Profiled with immunoSEQ multiplex PCR; TCRdb holds only in-frame clones, not every one. The data contain under 95,000 clones, roughly 90% of them seen just once; the ten biggest clones take up about 0.6%. Specified time point: week 5, during vaccination. Doses consisted of 300 ug of mutant IDH1 20-mer peptide each, paired with topical imiquimod.

The TCR comes from a woman between 45 and 65 years old with glioma. The material was PBMCs, obtained from a glioma patient whose treatment included an IDH1 peptide vaccine. This chain links TRBV28 with TRBJ2-3, with a possible D match to TRBD1 (6 bases). CDR3 sequence reads: CASTTTGNTDTQYF. The CDR3, as DNA: TGTGCCAGCACCACGACAGGAAACACAGATACGCAGTATTTT.